The next 21 T cell receptor beta chains were all read from a single sample in a study of cytomegalovirus exposure and HLA in healthy donors. Primers for the PCR totalled 60 Vbeta and 13 Jbeta. Some clones are missing from TCRdb's copy, which holds only in-frame ones; the method was immunoSEQ multiplex PCR. Of 120,000 to 150,000 clones in the sample, about 80% were seen once. Sample: PBMCs. The origin of the receptors is a middle-aged woman in good health and CMV-seronegative.

V gene TRBV5-1 combines with J gene TRBJ2-3; weak D call: TRBD2 (5 bases). Trimming shortened V by 1 base and J by 2 bases, and 8 bases separated the two germline ends. From germline, CDR1 is SGHRS and CDR2 YFSETQ. The CDR3 sequence is 14 residues long. CDR3 residues: CASSLFLATDTQYF. Here the CDR3 DNA reads TGCGCCAGCAGCTTGTTCCTAGCCACAGATACGCAGTATTTT.

This chain uses TRBV4-2 with TRBJ1-1; a weak D match, TRBD1 (5 bases). Trimming shortened V by 5 bases and J by 4 bases, and 20 bases separated the two germline ends. This CDR3 comprises 16 residues. Germline CDR1 and CDR2: LGHNA and YNFKEQ. Here the CDR3 reads CASSYRDGLDRTEAFF. CDR3 nucleotides: TGTGCCAGCAGCTACCGGGACGGACTAGACCGCACTGAAGCTTTCTTT.

The rearrangement links TRBV28 to TRBJ1-5; D is uncertain. Trimming shortened V by 8 bases and J by 6 bases, and 11 bases separated the two germline ends. Germline CDR1 and CDR2: MDHEN and SYDVKM. The CDR3 loop spans 12 amino acids. This CDR3 is CASRGLSQPQHF. For the CDR3, the DNA is TGTGCCAGCCGAGGGTTAAGTCAGCCCCAGCATTTT.

This clone has only a few counts. CDR3: CASSWVTGVNEQFF. The CDR3 bases are TGTGCCAGCAGTTGGGTGACAGGGGTCAATGAGCAGTTCTTC. V gene TRBV6-5 combines with J gene TRBJ2-1; 8 positions match TRBD1. V lost 4 bases, J lost 6 bases, and 5 bases stayed unmatched. The CDR3 contains 14 residues. Germline V gene lookup returns CDR1 MNHEY and CDR2 SVGAGI.

The V and J genes are TRBV20-1 and TRBJ2-7; no clear D. The V gene's germline CDR1 is DFQATT and CDR2 SNEGSKA (reference sequence). V shed 6 bases and J shed 4 bases, with 10 bases lying between them. The CDR3 is 11 amino acids. The CDR3 spells CSAKRIYEQYF. The CDR3 nucleotides read TGCAGTGCAAAGAGGATTTACGAGCAGTACTTC.

The genes are TRBV5-5 and TRBJ1-2, with D possibly matching TRBD1 (6 bases). CDR3 size: 14 residues. The germline V and J ends were trimmed by 4 bases and 4 bases, with 14 bases remaining between them. CDR1 is SGHKS, CDR2 YYEKEE, per germline (reference sequence). CDR3 region: CASSAGDRSYGYTF. For the CDR3, the DNA is TGTGCCAGCAGCGCCGGAGACAGGAGCTATGGCTACACCTTC.

This chain uses TRBV19 with TRBJ1-5, with a possible D match to TRBD1 (6 bases). There are 12 residues in the CDR3. Germline CDR1 is LNHDA and CDR2 is SQIVND (reference sequence). Trimming stripped 5 bases from V and 6 bases from J, with 8 bases between. This CDR3 is CASSPGVQPQHF. CDR3 bases: TGTGCCAGTAGTCCAGGGGTTCAGCCCCAGCATTTT.

V and J are TRBV6-1 and TRBJ2-7; 9 bases align to TRBD1. Trimming cost V 4 bases and J 4 bases; bases outside gene matches: 5. The CDR3 loop spans 14 amino acids. CDR1 and CDR2 from the germline V gene are MNHNS and SASEGT. The CDR3 protein is CASSVDRGEYEQYF. The DNA of the CDR3 is TGTGCCAGCAGTGTAGACAGGGGGGAATACGAGCAGTACTTC.

The chain combines TRBV27 with TRBJ1-5; 9 bases map to TRBD1. This CDR3 region has 17 residues. V trimming: 7 bases; J trimming: 0 bases; junction bases outside the gene matches: 10. The germline V gene has CDR1 MNHEY and CDR2 SMNVEV (reference sequence). The CDR3 spells CASTEKQGAYSNQPQHF. Here the CDR3 DNA reads TGTGCCAGCACCGAAAAACAGGGGGCTTATAGCAATCAGCCCCAGCATTTT.

V is TRBV28 and J is TRBJ1-5; no firm D call. Germline values: CDR1 MDHEN, CDR2 SYDVKM. The CDR3 sequence is 14 residues long. Trimming left V 6 bases short and J 7 bases short, with 16 bases between. The CDR3 nucleotides read TGTGCCAGCAGGTTTGGGGTCACGGGACAGCCCCAGCATTTT. Amino acid sequence: CASRFGVTGQPQHF. The whole variable domain, remainder taken from reference TRBV28 and TRBJ1-5, is DVKVTQSSRYLVKRTGEKVFLECVQDMDHENMFWYRQDPGLGLRLIYFSYDVKMKEKGDIPEGYSVSREKKERFSLILESASTNQTSMYLCASRFGVTGQPQHFGDGTRLSIL.

The rearrangement links TRBV5-6 to TRBJ2-7; 10 bases are a match to TRBD2. Germline V gene sequence: CDR1 SGHDT, CDR2 YYEEEE. This CDR3 region has 15 residues. Losses at the gene ends were 4 bases for V and 4 bases for J; bases not matched to a gene: 8. CDR3 sequence reads: CASSIGLAVIYEQYF. DNA for the CDR3: TGTGCCAGCAGCATCGGACTAGCGGTTATATACGAGCAGTACTTC.

The genes are TRBV10-3 and TRBJ2-1, with a possible D match to TRBD2 (5 bases). V gave up 4 bases and J gave up 2 bases, with 6 bases separating them. Looked up from germline, CDR1 is ENHRY and CDR2 is SYGVKD. The CDR3 is 13 amino acids. CDR3 amino acids: CAISAGTYNEQFF. DNA of the CDR3: TGTGCCATCAGTGCGGGAACCTACAATGAGCAGTTCTTC.

This chain links TRBV25-1 with TRBJ1-2; the match to TRBD1 covers 10 bases. Trimming took 6 bases from V and 6 from J; bases not matched to a gene: 13. The length of the CDR3 is 16 residues. Germline V gene sequence: CDR1 MGHDK, CDR2 SYGVNS. CDR3 DNA: TGTGCCAGCAGGGCCCTCGGGACAGGGGCGCAGCATGGCTACACCTTC. Translation: CASRALGTGAQHGYTF.

This clone was seen just once. The rearrangement joins TRBV2 to TRBJ2-1, with 13 bases lining up with TRBD2. The CDR3 totals 16 residues. After removal of 6 bases from V and 9 bases from J, the junction contained 11 bases not matched to a gene. Germline V lookup: CDR1 SNHLY, CDR2 FYNNEI. The CDR3 loop is CASSGGTSGISGEQFF. The CDR3 DNA follows: TGTGCCAGCAGCGGGGGGACTAGCGGGATCTCGGGTGAGCAGTTCTTC.

The chain couples TRBV5-8 to TRBJ2-7; tentatively, D is TRBD2 (5 bases). Trimming took off 0 bases at V and 7 bases at J, with 14 bases between the two ends. The CDR3 has 14 amino acids. The germline V gene encodes CDR1 SGHTS and CDR2 YDEGEE. The DNA of the CDR3 is TGTGCCAGCAGCTTGGCTTTACCGCCGGGGGAGCAGTACTTC. This encodes CASSLALPPGEQYF.

The chain has TRBV7-7 and TRBJ2-2; 11 nucleotides line up with TRBD2. J was trimmed by 7 bases and V by 6 bases; bases with no gene match: 7. This CDR3 has 15 amino acids. Germline CDR1 SSHAT, CDR2 FNYEAQ (reference sequence). CDR3 in DNA: TGTGCCAGCAGTCCTACTAGCGGGAGTAACGGGGAGCTGTTTTTT. The encoded protein is CASSPTSGSNGELFF. The variable domain in full, completed from reference TRBV7-7 and TRBJ2-2, reads GAGVSQSPRYKVTKRGQDVTLRCDPISSHATLYWYQQALGQGPEFLTYFNYEAQPDKSGLPSDRFSAERPEGSISTLTIQRTEQRDSAMYRCASSPTSGSNGELFFGEGSRLTVL.

This clone was counted once. The rearrangement uses TRBV29-1 and TRBJ2-3; 8 bases align to TRBD1. The CDR3 has 13 residues. Looked up from germline, CDR1 is SQVTM and CDR2 is ANQGSEA. Trimming at V came to 3 bases and at J to 6 bases, leaving 5 bases not matched to a gene. For the CDR3, the DNA is TGCAGCGTTGACCCGGACAGGGCTGATACGCAGTATTTT. Translated, it gives CSVDPDRADTQYF.

The rearrangement joins TRBV11-2 to TRBJ2-7, with 7 positions matching TRBD1. Germline values: CDR1 SGHAT, CDR2 FQNNGV. Germline trimming cut 5 bases from V and 3 bases from J; bases unmatched to any gene: 4. CDR3 length: 13 amino acids. CDR3 amino acids: CASSIGTDYEQYF. CDR3 sequence (DNA): TGTGCCAGCAGCATCGGGACAGACTACGAGCAGTACTTC.

J is TRBJ2-3 and V is TRBV29-1; D may be TRBD2 (6 bases). The CDR3 is 14 amino acids. Trimming shortened V by 4 bases and J by 3 bases, and 14 bases separated the two germline ends. Germline CDR1 and CDR2: SQVTM and ANQGSEA. CDR3 protein: CSVVRAGFTDTQYF. The CDR3 DNA reads TGCAGCGTTGTAAGGGCGGGATTTACAGATACGCAGTATTTT.

The chain couples TRBV4-3 to TRBJ1-1; D perhaps matches TRBD1 (5 bases). The germline CDR1 and CDR2 sequences are LGHNA and YSLEER. Trimming stripped 0 bases from V and 1 base from J, with 30 bases between. CDR3 length: 22 amino acids. CDR3 DNA: TGCGCCAGCAGCCAAGATCGGCGGGACGGACGACTTCAGTTCCCTTGGAACACTGAAGCTTTCTTT. Its translation: CASSQDRRDGRLQFPWNTEAFF.

The gene calls are TRBV7-3 and TRBJ2-6; possible D gene TRBD2, 5 bases. V was shortened by 4 bases and J by 0 bases, with 22 bases between the two germline ends. Germline CDR1 reads SGHTA; CDR2 reads FQGTGA. The CDR3 extends over 20 amino acids. The CDR3 DNA reads as TGTGCCAGCAGCTCCACCCCATATGAAGGACTTTCCTCTGGGGCCAACGTCCTGACTTTC. Translating it yields CASSSTPYEGLSSGANVLTF.